The text below deals with one T cell receptor beta chain. Germline CDR1 LNHDA, CDR2 SQIVND (reference sequence). This CDR3 region has 14 residues. The V segment lost 5 bases and the J segment 4 bases; nucleotides outside the gene matches: 5. The assay was immunoSEQ multiplex PCR, and TCRdb's table has in-frame clones only and misses some. The top ten clones hold more than 3% of a sample with 150,000 or so clones, around 92% of them seen once. The sample originates from a study of T cell responses to AZD1222 COVID-19 vaccine. The chain has TRBV19 and TRBJ1-2, with 9 bases aligning to TRBD1. The origin of this receptor is an adult who received the AZD1222 COVID-19 vaccine. Sequences were derived from peripheral blood, sampled 28 days after the second AZD1222 dose. Here the CDR3 reads CASSPGQGSYGYTF. The CDR3 coding sequence is TGTGCCAGTAGTCCCGGACAGGGGAGCTATGGCTACACCTTC.